This TCR beta chain was retrieved from a study of blood T cells in healthy people across ages. Study-wide results and limits: One million T cells yielded diversity estimates that were considered underestimates.

The CDR3 is 15 amino acids. The V gene lost 4 bases and the J gene lost 8 bases, with 19 bases spanning the gap. CDR1 and CDR2 from the germline V gene are MNHEY and SVGAGI. It was with a sample-barcoded 5' primer and a J-beta primer mix that a second PCR of roughly 7 to 12 cycles was run. TCRdb fed the 5' RACE reads into MiXCR, producing one record per CDR3 protein. This table holds around 1.1 million distinct CDR3 sequences, 35% to 40% found once. Details on this clonotype: Its antigen is unknown.

The sequenced sample was blood. The chain links TRBV6-5 to TRBJ2-3; tentatively, D is TRBD1 (6 bases). The receptor was isolated from a man aged 18 to 29 in good health. CDR3 loop: CASSLKPDSQGTQYF. CDR3 nucleotides: TGTGCCAGCAGTTTAAAACCGGACAGCCAGGGTACGCAGTATTTT.